The T cell receptor beta chain under discussion was sequenced for a study of T cell changes during pregnancy in multiple sclerosis. Generated by immunoSEQ multiplex PCR, the TCRdb table keeps only in-frame clones and is missing some. Of approximately 21,000 clones in the sample, approximately 80% were seen once. CDR1 and CDR2 (germline): WNHNN, SYGVQD (reference sequence). The CDR3 runs to 12 residues. V lost 3 bases, J lost 4 bases, and 7 bases lay in between. This chain connects TRBV10-1 to TRBJ2-7; a weak D match, TRBD2 (5 bases). Material: CD8+ T cells from peripheral blood mononuclear cells, obtained in the first trimester of pregnancy. The sequence was collected from a female donor in good health, enrolled as a control in a pregnancy study. The CDR3 protein is CASSEGGYEQYF. In DNA, the CDR3 is TGCGCCAGCAGTGAAGGAGGTTACGAGCAGTACTTC.